This T cell receptor (beta chain) is from a study of regulatory T cells in long-lasting Graves disease. Time point of the sample: newly diagnosed GD, antithyroid drugs for less than 3 months. The TCR library was prepared using RNA isolated from PBMCs. This clonotype has a count of ten or more. CDR1 MNHNS and CDR2 SASEGT come from the germline V gene. There are 15 residues in the CDR3. Trimming left V 6 bases short and J 3 bases short, with 18 bases between. With iRepertoire HTBI primers and Arm-PCR of CDR3 regions, TCR beta libraries were built. TCRdb re-derived calls from the multiplex PCR reads in MiXCR, one entry per CDR3 protein. The sample holds about 530,000 distinct CDR3 sequences, roughly 16% seen once. These data were likewise used in another study, on T cells in Graves' hyperthyroidism and ophthalmopathy.

The source was peripheral blood mononuclear cells (PBMCs), collected at new diagnosis, from a patient treated with antithyroid drugs. This receptor was identified in a woman between 40 and 65 years old with Graves disease. V and J are TRBV6-1 and TRBJ2-7; possible D gene TRBD1, 6 bases. CDR3 in amino acids: CASRRYRTDRYEQYF. The CDR3 coding sequence is TGTGCCAGCAGAAGATATCGGACAGACCGCTACGAGCAGTACTTC.